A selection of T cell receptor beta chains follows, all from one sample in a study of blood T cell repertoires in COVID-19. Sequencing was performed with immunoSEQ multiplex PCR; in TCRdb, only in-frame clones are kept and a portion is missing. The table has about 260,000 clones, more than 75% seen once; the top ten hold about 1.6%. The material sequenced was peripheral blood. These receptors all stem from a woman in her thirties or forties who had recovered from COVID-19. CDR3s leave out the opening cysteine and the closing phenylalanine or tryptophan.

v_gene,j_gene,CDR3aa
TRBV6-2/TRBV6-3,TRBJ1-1,ASSYPPGQGGPEAF
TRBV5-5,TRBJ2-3,ASSLSLAGGRGDTQY
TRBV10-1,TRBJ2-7,ASSEGTGEYEQY
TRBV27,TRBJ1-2,ASSPPQGHYGYT
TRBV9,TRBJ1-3,ASSSTGDPGNTIY
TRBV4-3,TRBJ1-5,ASSQRGHKGQPQH
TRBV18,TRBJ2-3,ASSPSGAGGYTDTQY
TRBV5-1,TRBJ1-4,ASSSGTAVNEKLF
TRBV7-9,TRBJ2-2,ASSPNRGLGTGELF
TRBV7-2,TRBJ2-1,ASSLVRTSVYNEQF
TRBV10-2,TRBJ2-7,ASSEQGRPYEQY
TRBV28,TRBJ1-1,ASKTSRGAF
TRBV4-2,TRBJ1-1,ASSQGARGGVPTEAF
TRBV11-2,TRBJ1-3,ASSLSLGTEGNTIY
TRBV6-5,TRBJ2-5,AGRGREETQY
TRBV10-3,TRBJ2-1,AISDPTTGTVGQF
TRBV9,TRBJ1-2,ASSVGHSPYGYT
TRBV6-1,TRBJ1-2,ASSERSGNYGYT